The 10 T cell receptor beta chains listed next were all sequenced from one sample in a study of cytomegalovirus exposure and HLA in healthy donors. Produced via immunoSEQ multiplex PCR; TCRdb's table is partial and in-frame only. The sample yields about 78,000 clones, about 96% seen once. The sample taken for sequencing was PBMCs. Receptors originate from a young man in good health and CMV-seropositive.

The CDR3 nucleotides read TGTGCCAGCAGCTCCGACAGGGATGGCACTAATGAAAAACTGTTTTTT. Amino acids: CASSSDRDGTNEKLFF. V and J are TRBV7-9 and TRBJ1-4, with 7 bases lining up with TRBD1. The J segment lost 2 bases and the V segment lost 4 bases, leaving 7 bases of the junction unmatched. The germline gives CDR1 SEHNR, CDR2 FQNEAQ (reference sequence). This CDR3 contains 16 residues.

V and J are TRBV28 and TRBJ1-2; 8 nucleotides line up with TRBD1. The V segment lost 6 bases and the J segment 3 bases; nucleotides outside the gene matches: 6. This CDR3 has 14 residues. In germline, CDR1 is MDHEN, CDR2 SYDVKM. DNA of the CDR3: TGTGCCAGCAGATGGACAGGGCTGGACTATGGCTACACCTTC. Its translation is CASRWTGLDYGYTF.

In this sample, this clone turned up once. The chain has TRBV10-3 and TRBJ2-3; maybe TRBD1 (6 bases). Germline V CDR1 and CDR2: ENHRY, SYGVKD. V shed 8 bases and J shed 0 bases, with 6 bases lying between them. The CDR3 totals 12 residues. The CDR3 DNA sequence: TGTGCCATCCAGGGGAGCACAGATACGCAGTATTTT. This gives the protein CAIQGSTDTQYF.

The chain employs TRBV6-1 and TRBJ2-1; 8 bases are shared with TRBD1. V shed 2 bases, J shed 12 bases, and the junction held 9 bases outside the gene matches. The germline CDR1 and CDR2 sequences are MNHNS and SASEGT. The CDR3 contains 14 residues. CDR3 coding DNA: TGTGCCAGCAGTGAATTCGGACAGGGAGCAATGCAGTTCTTC. It specifies CASSEFGQGAMQFF.

The chain links TRBV2 to TRBJ1-2; D is ambiguous. V was pared by 3 bases and J by 2 bases, with 7 bases between. The CDR3 is 13 amino acids. Germline V CDR1 and CDR2: SNHLY, FYNNEI. The CDR3 nucleotides are TGTGCCAGCAGTGATGGCAGGAACTATGGCTACACCTTC. Translation gives CASSDGRNYGYTF.

This rearrangement joins TRBV29-1 to TRBJ2-5; D not resolved. Per germline, CDR1 SQVTM and CDR2 ANQGSEA. V was trimmed by 2 bases and J by 5 bases, leaving 12 bases between them. The CDR3 loop spans 13 amino acids. The CDR3 sequence: CSVERRLRETQYF. DNA of the CDR3: TGCAGCGTTGAACGTCGTCTCAGGGAGACCCAGTACTTC.

V is TRBV7-9 and J is TRBJ2-3, with 9 bases that match TRBD1. The CDR3 is 18 residues long. The V gene end was trimmed by 3 bases and the J gene end by 1 base; junction bases not matched to a gene: 11. In germline, CDR1 is SEHNR, CDR2 FQNEAQ (reference sequence). CDR3 nucleotides: TGTGCCAGCAGCTTGGGCCCTTTCCGGGACAGGGGCACAGATACGCAGTATTTT. This codes for CASSLGPFRDRGTDTQYF. The full variable domain, in which reference TRBV7-9 and TRBJ2-3 provide the parts outside the CDR3, is DTGVSQNPRHKITKRGQNVTFRCDPISEHNRLYWYRQTLGQGPEFLTYFQNEAQLEKSRLLSDRFSAERPKGSFSTLEIQRTEQGDSAMYLCASSLGPFRDRGTDTQYFGPGTRLTVL.

The rearrangement uses TRBV5-1 and TRBJ2-3; D might be TRBD2 (6 bases). Germline values: CDR1 SGHRS, CDR2 YFSETQ. The CDR3 sequence is 17 residues long. V gave up 4 bases and J gave up 2 bases, with 20 bases separating them. The CDR3 sequence is CASSATRSGSFTDTQYF. The CDR3 DNA follows: TGCGCCAGCAGCGCCACCCGTAGCGGCTCATTCACAGATACGCAGTATTTT.

The V call is TRBV5-1, the J call TRBJ1-4; TRBD1 aligns across 10 bases. V dropped 3 bases and J dropped 8; count of bases not matched to a gene: 10. This CDR3 has 16 amino acids. Germline CDR1 reads SGHRS; CDR2 reads YFSETQ. The CDR3 region is CASSWGDRGGVEKLFF. The CDR3 DNA is TGCGCCAGCAGCTGGGGGGACAGGGGCGGTGTGGAAAAACTGTTTTTT. Full variable domain (remainder filled in from reference TRBV5-1 and TRBJ1-4): KAGVTQTPRYLIKTRGQQVTLSCSPISGHRSVSWYQQTPGQGLQFLFEYFSETQRNKGNFPGRFSGRQFSNSRSEMNVSTLELGDSALYLCASSWGDRGGVEKLFFGSGTQLSVL.

V is TRBV28 and J is TRBJ1-4; 9 nucleotides match TRBD1. Germline CDR1 and CDR2: MDHEN and SYDVKM. V lost 5 bases and J lost 3; bases outside the gene matches: 7. The CDR3 extends over 16 amino acids. The DNA for the CDR3 is TGTGCCAGCAGTGCCACCGGGACAGGGCCTAATGAAAAACTGTTTTTT. Translation gives CASSATGTGPNEKLFF.